This T cell receptor (beta chain) was retrieved from a study of blood T cells in healthy people across ages. Findings and limits, study-wide: Donors of long life had a larger count of naive CD4+ cells and greater diversity than aged donors. Researchers deemed the diversity estimates from one million T cells underestimates.

Next came a second PCR, run for roughly 6 to 11 cycles, which used a sample-barcoded 5' primer along with a J-beta primer mix. Every single cDNA molecule received a tag from a template-switch adaptor with 12 random nucleotides. Via MiXCR, TCRdb re-called the 5' RACE reads, giving one row per CDR3 protein. The sample has about 800,000 distinct CDR3 sequences, over 45% seen once; the top ten hold about 20%. Germline V lookup: CDR1 KGHSY, CDR2 FQNENV. This CDR3 has 14 residues. Trimming shortened V by 0 bases and J by 0 bases, and 6 bases separated the two germline ends. This clonotype was seen a few times. Its antigen is currently unknown.

Sample: blood. This sequence originates from a man younger than 40 in good health. The gene calls are TRBV16 and TRBJ2-7; D may be TRBD1 (5 bases). The CDR3 reads CASSQSDSSYEQYF. In DNA form, the CDR3 reads TGTGCCAGCAGCCAATCCGACAGCTCCTACGAGCAGTACTTC.